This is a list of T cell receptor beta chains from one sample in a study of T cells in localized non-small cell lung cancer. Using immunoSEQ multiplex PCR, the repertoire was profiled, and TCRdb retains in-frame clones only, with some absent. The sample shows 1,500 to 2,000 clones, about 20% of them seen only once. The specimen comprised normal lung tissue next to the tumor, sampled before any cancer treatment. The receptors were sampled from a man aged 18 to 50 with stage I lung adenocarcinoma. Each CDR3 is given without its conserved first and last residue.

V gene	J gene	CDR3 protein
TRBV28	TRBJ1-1	ASSFSGEGYTEAF
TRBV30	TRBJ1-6	AWELGQGNYSPLH
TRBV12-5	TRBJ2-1	ASGLVQGGSYNEQF
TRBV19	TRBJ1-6	ASSIRGGNSPLH
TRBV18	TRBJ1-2	ASSPPTESYGYT
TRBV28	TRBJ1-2	ASSPSTYGYT
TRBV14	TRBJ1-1	ASSLTRGTEAF
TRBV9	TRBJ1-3	ASSEGQGNSGNTIY
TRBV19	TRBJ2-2	ASSIGQGISTGELF
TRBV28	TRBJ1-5	AVSRDSNQPQH
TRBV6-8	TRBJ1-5	ATSEGARNQPQH
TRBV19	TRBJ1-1	ASLQGSPMNTEAF
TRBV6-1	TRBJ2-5	ASSEALWAGGQGETQY
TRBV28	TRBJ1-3	ASSFLIRGSGNTIY
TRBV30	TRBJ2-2	AWCRVTGELF
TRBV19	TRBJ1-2	ASTRSQANYGYT
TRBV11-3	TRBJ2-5	ASRSTGGEGGTQY
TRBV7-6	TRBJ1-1	ASSSQGIRMNTEAF
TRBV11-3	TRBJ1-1	ASSFGTGNTEAF
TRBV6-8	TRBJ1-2	ASRTGQGNYGYT
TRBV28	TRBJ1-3	ASTLRPSSGNTIY
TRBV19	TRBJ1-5	ASSIDLRDHQPQH
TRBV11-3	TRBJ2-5	ASSLSQARETQY
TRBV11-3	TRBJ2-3	ASISLQTGEDTQY
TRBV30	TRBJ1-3	AWSADRAAGNTIY
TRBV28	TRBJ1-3	ASTTRGKAGNTIY
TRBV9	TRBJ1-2	ACSKVGVGYT